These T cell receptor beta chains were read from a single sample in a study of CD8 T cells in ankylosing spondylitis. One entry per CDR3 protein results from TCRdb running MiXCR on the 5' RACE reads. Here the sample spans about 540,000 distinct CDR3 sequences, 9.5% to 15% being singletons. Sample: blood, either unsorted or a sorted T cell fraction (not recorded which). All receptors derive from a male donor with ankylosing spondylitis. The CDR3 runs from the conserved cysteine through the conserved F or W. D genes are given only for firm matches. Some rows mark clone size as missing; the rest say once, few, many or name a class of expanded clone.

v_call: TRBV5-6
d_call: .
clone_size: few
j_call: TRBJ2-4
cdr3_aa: CASSWGSLAKNIQYF
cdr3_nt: TGTGCCAGCAGCTGGGGTTCTTTAGCCAAAAACATTCAGTACTTC

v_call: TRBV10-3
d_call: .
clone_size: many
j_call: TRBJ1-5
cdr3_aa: CAISESNSHNQPQHF
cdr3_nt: TGTGCCATCAGTGAGTCTAACAGTCACAATCAGCCCCAGCATTTT

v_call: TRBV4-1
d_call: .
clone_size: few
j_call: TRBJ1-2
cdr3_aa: CASSYRDNYGYTF
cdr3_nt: TGCGCCAGCAGCTACCGGGACAACTATGGCTACACCTTC

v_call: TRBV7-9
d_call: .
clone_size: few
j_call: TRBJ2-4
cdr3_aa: CASSLALLTNIQYF
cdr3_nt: TGTGCCAGCAGCTTAGCGCTACTGACGAACATTCAGTACTTC

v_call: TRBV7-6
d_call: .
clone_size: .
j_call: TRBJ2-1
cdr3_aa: CASSLSGEGLSSYNEQFF
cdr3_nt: TGTGCCAGCAGCTTATCAGGGGAGGGATTAAGCTCCTACAATGAGCAGTTCTTC

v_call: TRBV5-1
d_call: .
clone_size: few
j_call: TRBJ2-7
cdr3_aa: CASSYDSTYEQYF
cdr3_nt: TGCGCCAGCAGTTATGACAGTACCTACGAGCAGTACTTC

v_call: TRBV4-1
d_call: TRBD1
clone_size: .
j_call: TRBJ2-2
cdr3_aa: CASSYTGTGVPGELFF
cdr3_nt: TGCGCCAGCAGCTACACCGGGACAGGGGTTCCCGGGGAGCTGTTTTTT

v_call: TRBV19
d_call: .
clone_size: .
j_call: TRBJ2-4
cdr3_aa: CASRPAGGDFDIQYF
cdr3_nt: TGTGCCAGTAGGCCGGCCGGCGGAGATTTTGACATTCAGTACTTC

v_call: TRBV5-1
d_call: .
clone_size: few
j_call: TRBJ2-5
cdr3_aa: CASSLNLQETQYF
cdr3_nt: TGCGCCAGCAGCTTAAACCTCCAAGAGACCCAGTACTTC

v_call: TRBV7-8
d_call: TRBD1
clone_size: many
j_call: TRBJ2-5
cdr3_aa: CASSQGQTQETQYF
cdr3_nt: TGTGCCAGCAGCCAGGGACAGACCCAAGAGACCCAGTACTTC

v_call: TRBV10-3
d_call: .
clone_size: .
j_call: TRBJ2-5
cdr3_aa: CAISDGGTQYF
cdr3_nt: TGTGCCATCAGTGATGGGGGGACCCAGTACTTC

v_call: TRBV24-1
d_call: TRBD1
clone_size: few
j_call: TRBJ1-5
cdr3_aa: CATSDAGTGGGQPQHF
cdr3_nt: TGTGCCACCAGTGACGCCGGGACAGGGGGCGGGCAGCCCCAGCATTTT

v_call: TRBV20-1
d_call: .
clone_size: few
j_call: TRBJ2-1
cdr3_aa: CSAWLGPREQFF
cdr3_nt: TGCAGTGCGTGGTTAGGGCCGAGGGAGCAGTTCTTC

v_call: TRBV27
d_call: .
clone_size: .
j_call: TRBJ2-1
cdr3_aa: CASSIGPQPYNEQFF
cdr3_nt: TGTGCCAGCAGTATTGGACCCCAACCTTACAATGAGCAGTTCTTC

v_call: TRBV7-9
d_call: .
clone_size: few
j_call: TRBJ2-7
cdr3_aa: CASSHRDNTYEQYF
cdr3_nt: TGTGCCAGCAGTCACCGGGACAACACCTACGAGCAGTACTTC

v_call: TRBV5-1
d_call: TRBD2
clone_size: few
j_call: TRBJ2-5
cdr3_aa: CASSLQTSGRETQYF
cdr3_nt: TGCGCCAGCAGCCTACAGACTAGCGGGAGAGAGACCCAGTACTTC

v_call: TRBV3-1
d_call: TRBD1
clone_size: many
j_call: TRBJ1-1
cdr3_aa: CASSGGTGGWSTEAFF
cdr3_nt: TGTGCCAGCAGCGGGGGGACAGGGGGCTGGAGCACTGAAGCTTTCTTT

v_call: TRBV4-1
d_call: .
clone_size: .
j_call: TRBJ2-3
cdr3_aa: CASSQGPQGITDTQYF
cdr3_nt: TGCGCCAGCAGCCAAGGACCTCAAGGGATCACAGATACGCAGTATTTT

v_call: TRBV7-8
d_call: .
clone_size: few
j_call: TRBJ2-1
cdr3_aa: CASSFRTPNEQFF
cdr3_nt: TGTGCCAGCAGCTTCCGGACTCCCAATGAGCAGTTCTTC

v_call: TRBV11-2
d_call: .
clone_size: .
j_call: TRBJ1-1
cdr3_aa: CASTKGGPEAFF
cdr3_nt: TGTGCCAGCACGAAGGGGGGGCCGGAAGCTTTCTTT

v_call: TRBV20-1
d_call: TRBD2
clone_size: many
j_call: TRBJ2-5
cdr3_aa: CSAKGLAETQYF
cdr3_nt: TGCAGTGCTAAGGGACTAGCAGAGACCCAGTACTTC

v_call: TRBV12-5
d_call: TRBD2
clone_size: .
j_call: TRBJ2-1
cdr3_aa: CASGGPSGRRREQFF
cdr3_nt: TGTGCTAGTGGAGGCCCTAGCGGGAGACGGCGAGAGCAGTTCTTC

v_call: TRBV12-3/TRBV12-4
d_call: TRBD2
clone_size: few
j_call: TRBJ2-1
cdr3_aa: CASGLGASGLEQFF
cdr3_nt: TGTGCCAGCGGCCTAGGTGCTAGCGGGCTTGAGCAGTTCTTC

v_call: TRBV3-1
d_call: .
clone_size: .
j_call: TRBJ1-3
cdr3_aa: CASSHGGNSGNTIYF
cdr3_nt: TGTGCCAGCAGCCATGGGGGAAACTCTGGAAACACCATATATTTT

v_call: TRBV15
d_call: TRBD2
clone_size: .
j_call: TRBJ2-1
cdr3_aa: CATSRALAGGGNEQFF
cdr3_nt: TGTGCCACCAGCAGAGCACTAGCGGGAGGGGGCAATGAGCAGTTCTTC

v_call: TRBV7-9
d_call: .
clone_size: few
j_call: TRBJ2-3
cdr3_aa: CASASSLQDTQYF
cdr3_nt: TGTGCCAGCGCCTCCAGCTTGCAAGATACGCAGTATTTT

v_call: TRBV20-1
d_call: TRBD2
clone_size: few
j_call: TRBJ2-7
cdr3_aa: CSASPSGYSYEQYF
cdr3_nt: TGCAGTGCTTCCCCTAGCGGGTACTCCTACGAGCAGTACTTC

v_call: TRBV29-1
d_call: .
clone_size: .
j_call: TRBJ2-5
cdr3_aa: CSVDRGQETQYF
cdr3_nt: TGCAGCGTTGACAGGGGACAAGAGACCCAGTACTTC

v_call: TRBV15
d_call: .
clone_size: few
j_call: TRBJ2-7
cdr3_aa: CATSRSLSWSYEQYF
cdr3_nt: TGTGCCACCAGCAGATCTCTCAGTTGGTCCTACGAGCAGTACTTC